This TCR beta chain was captured by sequencing in a study of regulatory T cells in long-lasting Graves disease. The germline gives CDR1 MDHEN, CDR2 SYDVKM. CDR3 size: 18 residues. The ends lost 3 bases at V and 2 bases at J; junction bases unmatched: 10. CDR3 regions were amplified by Arm-PCR using iRepertoire HTBI primers to build TCR beta libraries. Each CDR3 protein gets one entry after TCRdb re-called the multiplex PCR reads with MiXCR. Among 450,000 to 500,000 distinct CDR3 sequences listed, roughly 16% were seen once. Regarding time point: newly diagnosed GD, antithyroid drugs for less than 3 months. Following extraction of RNA from PBMCs, that RNA was used to make the TCR library. These records were also assigned to another study, of T cells in Graves' hyperthyroidism and ophthalmopathy. As that report states: Clinicians diagnosed patients from clinical symptoms, serum thyroxine and TRAb, thyroid ultrasound and orbital computed tomography. RT-PCR in the first round (using the HTBI primer set) targeted the TCR CDR3. Separating ophthalmopathy from stable hyperthyroidism was achieved by a 13 V-J model. Progression to ophthalmopathy was predicted a median of 6.5 months early.

The source is a man aged 40-49 years with Graves disease. The chain combines TRBV28 with TRBJ2-7, with 13 bases aligning to TRBD2. Sequencing used peripheral blood mononuclear cells (PBMCs), obtained at new diagnosis, from a patient treated with antithyroid drugs. The DNA for the CDR3 is TGTGCCAGCAGTTTCTCACTAGCGGGAGGGGGGCCCCCCTACGAGCAGTACTTC. Translating it yields CASSFSLAGGGPPYEQYF.